The rows below give T cell receptor beta chains drawn from one sample of a study of T-cell reconstitution after alpha-beta-depleted transplantation in children. MiXCR, run by TCRdb on the PCR reads, gives a single entry per CDR3 protein. The sample has some 520,000 distinct CDR3 sequences, about 31% seen once. The sample consisted of PBMCs from the stem cell graft donor, taken from the stem cell graft. Receptors originate from a human donor who donated a stem cell graft to a child with aplastic anemia. Each CDR3 is given with its conserved first and last residue. D genes are given only for firm matches. Size tells how often a clone was seen (once, few, many) or the class of an expanded clone, and some rows leave it out.

J gene | V gene | clone size | D gene | CDR3 protein | CDR3 DNA
TRBJ2-2 | TRBV19 | - | - | CASSPDRAGELFF | TGTGCCAGTAGTCCCGATCGGGCCGGGGAGCTGTTTTTT
TRBJ2-5 | TRBV29-1 | - | - | CSAAPGQKETQYF | TGCAGCGCCGCACCGGGACAAAAAGAGACCCAGTACTTC
TRBJ2-2 | TRBV2 | - | - | CASSEAKGFSRSGELFF | TGTGCCAGCAGTGAAGCAAAAGGGTTTTCGCGAAGCGGGGAGCTGTTTTTT
TRBJ1-1 | TRBV5-1 | - | - | CASSLEVRIPNTEAFF | TGCGCCAGCAGCTTGGAAGTCAGGATACCGAACACTGAAGCTTTCTTT
TRBJ2-2 | TRBV6-1 | - | TRBD1 | CASSEAVTGDAGELFF | TGTGCCAGCAGTGAAGCGGTGACAGGGGATGCCGGGGAGCTGTTTTTT
TRBJ1-2 | TRBV15 | - | - | CATSRDVGPSLGYTF | TGTGCCACCAGCAGAGATGTTGGACCCTCCCTCGGCTACACCTTC
TRBJ2-7 | TRBV18 | few | - | CASSASSYEQYF | TGTGCCAGCTCAGCATCGTCCTACGAGCAGTACTTC
TRBJ1-6 | TRBV12-3/TRBV12-4 | - | TRBD1 | CASSLRWTGYNSPLHF | TGTGCCAGCAGTTTACGATGGACAGGCTATAATTCACCCCTCCACTTT
TRBJ1-2 | TRBV7-6 | few | - | CASSLVVGAELGYTF | TGTGCCAGCAGCTTAGTTGTTGGGGCAGAGCTGGGCTACACCTTC
TRBJ2-1 | TRBV7-8 | few | TRBD1 | CASSLAQGTGINEQFF | TGTGCCAGCAGCTTAGCGCAGGGGACAGGTATCAATGAGCAGTTCTTC
TRBJ1-5 | TRBV30 | few | - | CAWRLTGQSPQHF | TGTGCCTGGAGATTGACCGGGCAGTCTCCCCAGCATTTT
TRBJ1-6 | TRBV5-1 | - | - | CASSLGDFRLDSPLHF | TGCGCCAGCAGCTTGGGGGATTTTCGGTTGGATTCACCCCTCCACTTT
TRBJ2-5 | TRBV9 | few | TRBD2 | CASSFRTSGSLETQYF | TGTGCCAGCAGCTTTAGGACTAGCGGGAGCTTGGAGACCCAGTACTTC
TRBJ2-7 | TRBV28 | - | - | CASSTQPSEQYF | TGTGCCAGCAGTACCCAACCTTCCGAGCAGTACTTC
TRBJ2-7 | TRBV5-1 | few | TRBD1 | CASSLAGQGAIEQYF | TGCGCCAGCAGCTTGGCAGGTCAGGGGGCTATCGAGCAGTACTTC
TRBJ1-3 | TRBV20-1 | - | - | CSAWRIGNTIYF | TGCAGCGCTTGGAGGATTGGAAACACCATATATTTT
TRBJ1-1 | TRBV20-1 | - | TRBD1 | CSAREQGARIAFF | TGCAGTGCTAGAGAGCAGGGGGCTAGGATAGCTTTCTTT
TRBJ1-1 | TRBV12-3/TRBV12-4 | - | - | CASSFGWAKVGDGKNTEAFF | TGTGCCAGCAGTTTTGGCTGGGCCAAAGTGGGGGACGGAAAGAACACTGAAGCTTTCTTT
TRBJ1-2 | TRBV28 | few | TRBD1 | CASNSGGEGYGYTF | TGTGCCAGCAACTCAGGGGGCGAGGGCTATGGCTACACCTTC
TRBJ1-2 | TRBV12-3/TRBV12-4 | few | - | CASSPRQIYGYTF | TGTGCCAGCAGTCCTAGACAAATCTATGGCTACACCTTC
TRBJ2-1 | TRBV7-9 | - | TRBD2 | CASSHAGGSSYNEQFF | TGTGCCAGCAGTCACGCGGGGGGCAGCTCCTACAATGAGCAGTTCTTC
TRBJ2-1 | TRBV6-1 | - | - | CASTRTRGSNEQFF | TGTGCCAGCACCCGAACGAGGGGCTCCAATGAGCAGTTCTTC
TRBJ2-5 | TRBV15 | few | TRBD2 | CATSRDPQWASGKETQYF | TGTGCCACCAGCAGAGACCCCCAATGGGCTAGCGGGAAAGAGACCCAGTACTTC
TRBJ1-2 | TRBV6-1 | few | - | CASSERVGHFSGYTF | TGTGCCAGCAGTGAACGCGTAGGGCATTTTAGTGGCTACACCTTC
TRBJ1-1 | TRBV25-1 | many | - | CASSELRENTEAFF | TGTGCCAGCAGTGAATTGCGGGAGAACACTGAAGCTTTCTTT
TRBJ2-1 | TRBV30 | - | - | CAWSKIYEQFF | TGTGCCTGGAGTAAGATATATGAGCAGTTCTTC
TRBJ1-1 | TRBV5-5 | - | - | CASSLEGTGYTEAFF | TGTGCCAGCAGCTTGGAAGGGACGGGCTACACTGAAGCTTTCTTT
TRBJ2-5 | TRBV7-6 | - | TRBD2 | CASSLASSGSLETQYF | TGTGCCAGCAGCTTAGCTTCCAGCGGGAGCCTCGAGACCCAGTACTTC
TRBJ1-2 | TRBV27 | - | - | CASSSGEYYGYTF | TGTGCCAGCAGTTCGGGCGAGTACTATGGCTACACCTTC
TRBJ2-7 | TRBV7-2 | - | TRBD2 | CASSLFGGSSSYEQYF | TGTGCCAGCAGCTTATTTGGCGGGAGTTCATCCTACGAGCAGTACTTC
TRBJ2-2 | TRBV6-2/TRBV6-3 | many | - | CASSYRETGELFF | TGTGCCAGCAGTTACCGGGAAACCGGGGAGCTGTTTTTT
TRBJ1-1 | TRBV18 | - | TRBD1 | CASSLGTGREAFF | TGTGCCAGCTCACTTGGGACAGGACGAGAAGCTTTCTTT
TRBJ2-3 | TRBV5-1 | few | - | CASSPPPGPHDF | TGCGCCAGCAGCCCGCCCCCGGGGCCCCACGATTTT
TRBJ2-3 | TRBV11-2 | - | TRBD2 | CASSSQMGSGRAVTDTQYF | TGTGCCAGCAGCTCACAAATGGGCAGCGGGAGGGCTGTTACAGATACGCAGTATTTT
TRBJ2-5 | TRBV30 | - | - | CAWSAGVQAVQETQYF | TGTGCCTGGAGTGCTGGAGTCCAGGCCGTGCAAGAGACCCAGTACTTC
TRBJ1-5 | TRBV9 | - | - | CASSVRPVSNQPQHF | TGTGCCAGCAGCGTACGGCCAGTTAGCAATCAGCCCCAGCATTTT
TRBJ1-2 | TRBV6-1 | - | - | CASTKPTAGLYGYTF | TGTGCCAGCACCAAGCCCACGGCGGGACTCTATGGCTACACCTTC
TRBJ2-7 | TRBV4-3 | few | TRBD2 | CASSQDLSSGRARSYEQYF | TGCGCCAGCAGCCAAGATCTTAGTAGCGGGAGGGCCCGCTCCTACGAGCAGTACTTC
TRBJ1-2 | TRBV2 | - | TRBD1 | CARETGGYGYTF | TGTGCCAGGGAGACAGGGGGATATGGCTACACCTTC
TRBJ1-2 | TRBV7-9 | - | - | CASSRWDLQTGGYTF | TGTGCCAGCAGCCGATGGGACCTTCAAACGGGTGGCTACACCTTC
TRBJ1-1 | TRBV12-3/TRBV12-4 | - | TRBD1 | CASIRSRGRSENTEAFF | TGTGCCAGCATCCGATCCAGGGGGCGTTCTGAAAACACTGAAGCTTTCTTT
TRBJ2-7 | TRBV12-3/TRBV12-4 | - | TRBD2 | CASRVAGHYEQYF | TGTGCCAGCAGAGTAGCGGGCCACTACGAGCAGTACTTC
TRBJ1-6 | TRBV20-1 | few | - | CSARVRGHHTLHF | TGCAGTGCTAGAGTCCGGGGACATCACACCCTCCACTTT
TRBJ2-1 | TRBV14 | - | TRBD1 | CASSRLPGQGSYNEQFF | TGTGCCAGCAGCCGCCTTCCGGGACAGGGTTCCTACAATGAGCAGTTCTTC
TRBJ2-2 | TRBV7-8 | - | - | CASSSRPTRPDGELFF | TGTGCCAGCAGCTCACGACCGACTAGACCCGACGGGGAGCTGTTTTTT
TRBJ2-1 | TRBV6-5 | - | - | CASSYTGTVPYNEQFF | TGTGCCAGCAGTTACACTGGGACGGTACCCTACAATGAGCAGTTCTTC
TRBJ2-1 | TRBV28 | few | - | CASSFGGPRYNEQFF | TGTGCCAGCAGTTTTGGGGGGCCCCGTTACAATGAGCAGTTCTTC
TRBJ1-5 | TRBV6-2/TRBV6-3 | - | TRBD1 | CASSRETGLNQPQHF | TGTGCCAGCAGTCGAGAGACAGGGTTGAACCAGCCCCAGCATTTT
TRBJ2-3 | TRBV5-1 | - | - | CASSFYRETDTQYF | TGCGCCAGCAGCTTTTACAGGGAAACAGATACGCAGTATTTT
TRBJ2-2 | TRBV29-1 | few | - | CSVRRTTTGELFF | TGCAGCGTTAGGAGGACTACCACCGGGGAGCTGTTTTTT
TRBJ1-2 | TRBV29-1 | few | TRBD1 | CSVESGQGNYGYTF | TGCAGCGTTGAATCGGGACAGGGAAACTATGGCTACACCTTC
TRBJ2-7 | TRBV14 | - | - | CASSQGGLAYEQYF | TGTGCCAGCAGCCAAGGGGGTCTTGCCTACGAGCAGTACTTC
TRBJ2-7 | TRBV28 | - | - | CASRPGTQYEQYF | TGTGCCAGCAGACCCGGGACTCAATACGAGCAGTACTTC
TRBJ2-1 | TRBV7-3 | - | - | CASSRPPTNEQFF | TGTGCCAGCAGCCGCCCTCCTACTAATGAGCAGTTCTTC